The 14 T cell receptor beta chains listed next were all sequenced from one sample in a study of T cells in Graves' hyperthyroidism and ophthalmopathy. Regions amplified from RNA transcripts were the TCR beta CDR3 regions. When the TCR CDR3 underwent first-round RT-PCR, the HTBI primer set was used. TCRdb reprocessed the multiplex PCR reads via MiXCR and lists one record per CDR3 protein. The table includes 550,000 to 850,000 distinct CDR3 sequences, around 20% detected once. The sequenced sample consisted of blood. These receptors were collected from a woman aged 50 to 60 with Graves' hyperthyroidism that later progressed to Graves' ophthalmopathy.

This clonotype occurred many times. The rearrangement uses TRBV3-1 and TRBJ1-2; D is unclear. The V gene lost 1 base and the J gene lost 4 bases, with 7 bases spanning the gap. The length of the CDR3 is 13 residues. Germline V gene data show CDR1 as LGHDT and CDR2 as YNNKEL (reference sequence). Here the CDR3 DNA reads TGTGCCAGCAGCCAAGGGGTATTCTATGGCTACACCTTC. Its protein product is CASSQGVFYGYTF.

The sample holds a few counts of this clonotype. The rearrangement uses TRBV5-1 and TRBJ2-7; D gene ambiguous. V lost 1 base and J lost 2, with 7 bases in between. This CDR3 contains 13 residues. Germline values: CDR1 SGHRS, CDR2 YFSETQ. The CDR3 sequence is CASSLNVPYEQYF. CDR3 sequence (DNA): TGCGCCAGCAGCTTGAACGTGCCCTACGAGCAGTACTTC.

CDR3: CASSLTDRTVYGYTF. Written as DNA, the CDR3 is TGTGCCAGCAGTTTGACAGACAGGACTGTTTATGGCTACACCTTC. The rearrangement joins TRBV28 to TRBJ1-2; D may be TRBD1 (6 bases). This CDR3 is built from 15 residues. Trimming took 3 bases from V and 5 from J, leaving 16 bases between them. Germline CDR1 MDHEN, CDR2 SYDVKM.

This sequence joins TRBV4-1 and TRBJ1-2, with D possibly being TRBD1 (5 bases). The CDR3 is made up of 15 amino acids. Germline CDR1 and CDR2: MGHRA and YSYEKL. Trimming cost V 0 bases and J 4 bases, with 12 bases left between them. The CDR3 sequence is CASSQEGLGPYGYTF. CDR3 nucleotides: TGCGCCAGCAGCCAAGAGGGCTTGGGGCCCTATGGCTACACCTTC.

This clonotype occurred a few times. The chain couples TRBV19 to TRBJ2-1, with 9 bases fitting TRBD2. CDR1 LNHDA and CDR2 SQIVND come from the germline V gene (reference sequence). The CDR3 contains 15 residues. V gave up 0 bases and J gave up 10 bases; unmatched junction bases: 7. CDR3 protein: CASSIEGTSFQEQFF. DNA of the CDR3: TGTGCCAGTAGTATAGAGGGGACTAGCTTTCAGGAGCAGTTCTTC. The whole variable domain, remainder taken from reference TRBV19 and TRBJ2-1, is DGGITQSPKYLFRKEGQNVTLSCEQNLNHDAMYWYRQDPGQGLRLIYYSQIVNDFQKGDIAEGYSVSREKKESFPLTVTSAQKNPTAFYLCASSIEGTSFQEQFFGPGTRLTVL.

The V call is TRBV5-6, the J call TRBJ1-4; the match to TRBD1 covers 7 bases. Looked up from germline, CDR1 is SGHDT and CDR2 is YYEEEE. The CDR3 runs to 16 residues. Losses at the gene ends were 3 bases for V and 7 bases for J; bases not matched to a gene: 12. The CDR3 sequence: CASSSSKTGRSEKLFF. In DNA form, the CDR3 reads TGTGCCAGCAGCTCTTCAAAGACAGGGAGGAGTGAAAAACTGTTTTTT.

This clonotype came up a few times. The genes are TRBV12-3 or TRBV12-4 and TRBJ1-2; D gene ambiguous. V was cut by 5 bases and J by 4 bases, with 11 bases left in between. CDR3 size: 13 residues. The CDR3 DNA follows: TGTGCCAGCAGTCTCACCATCACCTATGGCTACACCTTC. This sequence encodes CASSLTITYGYTF.

This chain links TRBV30 with TRBJ1-1; possible D gene TRBD1, 5 bases. V gave up 1 base and J gave up 2 bases, with 14 bases separating them. Germline assignment: CDR1 GTSNPN and CDR2 SVGIG (reference sequence). The CDR3 is made up of 15 amino acids. CDR3 amino acids: CAWSGQGIGNTEAFF. The DNA of the CDR3 is TGTGCCTGGAGTGGGCAGGGTATAGGAAACACTGAAGCTTTCTTT.

Only one count was recorded for this clonotype. J is TRBJ2-7 and V is TRBV7-6; D gene unclear. Germline V gene lookup returns CDR1 SGHVS and CDR2 FNYEAQ. The CDR3 sequence is 15 residues long. Deletions cut 2 bases from V and 0 bases from J, with 11 bases between. The CDR3 DNA reads TGTGCCAGCAGCTTAAGCGACCATTTCTCCTACGAGCAGTACTTC. As protein: CASSLSDHFSYEQYF.

This clonotype appeared many times. This chain connects TRBV6-1 to TRBJ1-1; 7 nucleotides line up with TRBD1. CDR1 and CDR2 from the germline V gene are MNHNS and SASEGT. V shed 5 bases, J shed 1 base, and the junction held 13 bases outside the gene matches. This CDR3 has 17 amino acids. The DNA of the CDR3 is TGTGCCAGCAGTACCTCCGGACAGGCGTCGAGGAACACTGAAGCTTTCTTT. Translated, it gives CASSTSGQASRNTEAFF.

This clonotype has just a few counts. This chain uses TRBV27 with TRBJ2-1; D might be TRBD1 or TRBD2, each matching 6 bases. Germline CDR1 and CDR2: MNHEY and SMNVEV (reference sequence). The CDR3 loop spans 15 amino acids. The germline V and J ends were trimmed by 9 bases and 5 bases, with 20 bases remaining between them. As DNA, the CDR3 is TGTGCCAGTATAGACAGGATGGGGGGCCACAATGAGCAGTTCTTC. Its translation: CASIDRMGGHNEQFF.

This clonotype showed up many times. This CDR3 is CASSRSPLVGNEKLFF. CDR3 bases: TGTGCCAGCAGCCGATCCCCGCTGGTCGGTAATGAAAAACTGTTTTTT. The genes are TRBV3-1 and TRBJ1-4; D remains unclear. CDR1 LGHDT and CDR2 YNNKEL come from the germline V gene (reference sequence). V was pared by 4 bases and J by 4 bases, with 16 bases between. The CDR3 sequence is 16 residues long.

In this sample, this clonotype turned up many times. This sequence joins TRBV20-1 and TRBJ2-7; 10 positions match TRBD1. Germline V gives CDR1 DFQATT, CDR2 SNEGSKA (reference sequence). This CDR3 region has 14 residues. The CDR3 nucleotides read TGCAGCGCGCCCCTCCGGGACAGGGGACACGAGCAGTACTTC. Its protein is CSAPLRDRGHEQYF.

The sample holds a few counts of this clonotype. CDR3 loop: CSMTGEPSYEQYF. The CDR3 DNA reads TGCAGCATGACAGGTGAACCCTCCTACGAGCAGTACTTC. The J gene is TRBJ2-7, the V gene TRBV29-1; weak D call: TRBD1 (6 bases). The V and J ends lost 8 bases and 0 bases respectively, with 14 bases between them. The CDR3 runs 13 residues. Per germline, CDR1 SQVTM and CDR2 ANQGSEA.